Given below is one T cell receptor beta chain in context. This sample was taken from a study of OX40 agonist ivuxolimab in advanced cancers. Some clones are missing from TCRdb's copy, which holds only in-frame ones; the method was immunoSEQ multiplex PCR. Of about 100,000 clones listed, approximately 80% are singletons. The sequences come from CD4+ or CD8+ T cells sorted from blood, collected in a trial of the OX40 agonist ivuxolimab. The clonotype was recovered from an adult with an advanced solid tumor such as melanoma, head and neck, liver or kidney cancer.

The CDR3 loop is CAISVTASYEQYF. The CDR3 DNA is TGTGCCATCAGTGTTACAGCCTCCTACGAGCAGTACTTC. V gene TRBV10-3 combines with J gene TRBJ2-7; no clear D. The CDR3 length is 13 residues. Germline values: CDR1 ENHRY, CDR2 SYGVKD. V was shortened by 4 bases and J by 0 bases, with 7 bases between the two germline ends.